This entry concerns a single T cell receptor (beta chain). Its antigen is as yet unknown. The V segment lost 4 bases and the J segment 2 bases; nucleotides outside the gene matches: 4. From germline, CDR1 is SGHRS and CDR2 YFSETQ. CDR3 length: 16 amino acids. These data originate in a study of T cell responses to AZD1222 COVID-19 vaccine. Overall study results and limits: In a largely white British group with more females than males, clonal diversity was possibly underestimated. Vaccine-associated CD4 TCRs spanned spike, dominant at 160-218 and 743-854. Reportedly, nearly half the spike-specific TCRs target unmutated variant regions.

Generated by immunoSEQ multiplex PCR, the TCRdb table keeps only in-frame clones and is missing some. The table lists fewer than 150,000 clones, about nine tenths of them singletons. This specimen was peripheral blood, taken on day 0 of AZD1222 vaccination. The chain uses TRBV5-1 and TRBJ2-2, with 11 nucleotides matching TRBD2. This clonotype originated in an adult in good health. CDR3 DNA sequence: TGCGCCAGCAGCAGACTAGCGGGGACTAACACCGGGGAGCTGTTTTTT. It specifies CASSRLAGTNTGELFF.